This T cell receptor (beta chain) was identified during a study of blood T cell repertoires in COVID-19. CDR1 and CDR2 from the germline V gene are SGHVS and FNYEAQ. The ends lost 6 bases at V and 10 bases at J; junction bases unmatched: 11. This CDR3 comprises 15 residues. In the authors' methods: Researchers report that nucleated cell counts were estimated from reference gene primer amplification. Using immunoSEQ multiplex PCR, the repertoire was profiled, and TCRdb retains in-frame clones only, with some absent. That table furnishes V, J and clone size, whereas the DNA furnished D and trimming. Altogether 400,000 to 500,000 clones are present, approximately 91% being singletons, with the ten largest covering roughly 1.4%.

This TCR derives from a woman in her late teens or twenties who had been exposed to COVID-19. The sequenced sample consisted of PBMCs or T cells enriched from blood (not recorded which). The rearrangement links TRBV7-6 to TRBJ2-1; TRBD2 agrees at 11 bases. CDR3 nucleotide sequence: TGTGCCAGCAGACCCTTAGCGGGGGGGGCATTAGAGCAGTTCTTC. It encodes CASRPLAGGALEQFF.